The 25 T cell receptor beta chains in this list originate from one sample, sequenced in a study of cytomegalovirus exposure and HLA in healthy donors. 60 Vbeta and 13 Jbeta primers were used in PCR. The method was immunoSEQ multiplex PCR; TCRdb's version includes in-frame clones alone and lacks a portion of them. The table has 150,000 to 200,000 clones, over 70% seen once; the top ten hold roughly 10%. The sequenced material came from PBMCs. The receptors originated from a man aged 18 to 29 in good health and CMV-seropositive.

The chain uses TRBV27 and TRBJ2-1; D may be TRBD1 (6 bases). The CDR3 consists of 14 residues. The V gene's germline CDR1 is MNHEY and CDR2 SMNVEV (reference sequence). The ends were cut back, 5 bases at V and 0 bases at J, with 8 bases in the middle. The CDR3 DNA sequence: TGTGCCAGCAGTCTAGGGGGCTCCTACAATGAGCAGTTCTTC. This translates into CASSLGGSYNEQFF.

In nucleotides, the CDR3 is TGTGCCAGCAGCTTAACCGCCCCTAGCGGCCGGGAAGATACGCAGTATTTT. It is translated as CASSLTAPSGREDTQYF. The V gene is TRBV13, the J gene TRBJ2-3; 7 positions match TRBD2. The germline V gene has CDR1 PRHDT and CDR2 FYEKMQ (reference sequence). J was trimmed by 5 bases and V by 2 bases; bases with no gene match: 13. This CDR3 has 17 amino acids.

The V call is TRBV15, the J call TRBJ1-5, with D unresolved. Trimming left V 4 bases short and J 4 bases short, with 11 bases between. This CDR3 region has 14 residues. Germline assignment: CDR1 LNHNV and CDR2 YYDKDF (reference sequence). The CDR3 bases are TGTGCCACCAGCATAACAGAGCCTAATCAGCCCCAGCATTTT. It encodes CATSITEPNQPQHF.

V is TRBV19 and J is TRBJ1-1; 8 bases match TRBD1. The CDR3 length is 15 residues. Germline CDR1 is LNHDA and CDR2 is SQIVND (reference sequence). V lost 4 bases to trimming and J lost 4 bases; unmatched junction nucleotides: 8. For the CDR3, the DNA is TGTGCCAGTAGTAAGCCCAGACAGGGGTTCACTGAAGCTTTCTTT. This encodes CASSKPRQGFTEAFF.

The V gene is TRBV5-1, the J gene TRBJ2-2; 9 bases are a match to TRBD2. Germline CDR1 and CDR2: SGHRS and YFSETQ. CDR3 size: 16 residues. The trim removed 0 bases at V and 2 bases at J, leaving 2 bases unmatched. The CDR3 sequence: CASSLEGLANTGELFF. The CDR3 coding sequence is TGCGCCAGCAGCTTGGAGGGACTAGCTAACACCGGGGAGCTGTTTTTT.

V is TRBV7-9 and J is TRBJ2-2, with TRBD1 matching over 8 bases. Per the germline V gene, CDR1 is SEHNR and CDR2 is FQNEAQ (reference sequence). V was clipped by 6 bases and J by 0 bases; unmatched bases: 6. The CDR3 is 16 residues long. The CDR3 is CASSSGTGTNTGELFF. DNA for the CDR3: TGTGCCAGCAGTTCCGGGACAGGTACGAACACCGGGGAGCTGTTTTTT.

The gene calls are TRBV29-1 and TRBJ2-1, with 8 bases that match TRBD2. Germline V gene lookup returns CDR1 SQVTM and CDR2 ANQGSEA. V lost 4 bases and J lost 9; bases outside the gene matches: 14. This CDR3 comprises 15 residues. The CDR3 DNA sequence: TGCAGCGTTGTGATTCGCGGGAGGTTAGTGGGTGAGCAGTTCTTC. Translating it yields CSVVIRGRLVGEQFF.

This rearrangement joins TRBV9 to TRBJ2-6, with TRBD1 matching over 9 bases. This CDR3 spans 18 amino acids. Germline V gene sequence: CDR1 SGDLS, CDR2 YYNGEE. J lost 1 base, V lost 3 bases, and 8 bases had no gene match. DNA of the CDR3: TGTGCCAGCAGCGGCCGGGGGACAGGGTATTCTGGGGCCAACGTCCTGACTTTC. Its translation is CASSGRGTGYSGANVLTF. The full variable domain, in which reference TRBV9 and TRBJ2-6 provide the parts outside the CDR3, is DSGVTQTPKHLITATGQRVTLRCSPRSGDLSVYWYQQSLDQGLQFLIQYYNGEERAKGNILERFSAQQFPDLHSELNLSSLELGDSALYFCASSGRGTGYSGANVLTFGAGSRLTVL.

The chain combines TRBV7-9 with TRBJ2-3; 11 bases are a match to TRBD2. The length of the CDR3 is 19 residues. Germline V gives CDR1 SEHNR, CDR2 FQNEAQ (reference sequence). V was pared by 5 bases and J by 3 bases, with 16 bases of the junction left unmatched. DNA for the CDR3: TGTGCCAGCAGCCGGAGGTGGGGGCTAGCGGGGGGTTTAACAGATACGCAGTATTTT. This sequence encodes CASSRRWGLAGGLTDTQYF.

The CDR3 reads CASSYSSGGYEQYF. CDR3 DNA sequence: TGTGCCAGCAGTTACTCATCGGGTGGTTACGAGCAGTACTTC. The V and J genes are TRBV6-5 and TRBJ2-7; D not resolved. V was cut by 0 bases and J by 4 bases, with 10 bases left in between. Per the germline V gene, CDR1 is MNHEY and CDR2 is SVGAGI. The CDR3 loop spans 14 amino acids.

The V and J genes are TRBV19 and TRBJ2-7, with 8 bases aligning to TRBD2. Trimming took 8 bases from V and 2 from J; bases not matched to a gene: 5. The length of the CDR3 is 13 residues. CDR1 LNHDA and CDR2 SQIVND come from the germline V gene (reference sequence). The CDR3 loop reads CASSLAVTYEQYF. DNA for the CDR3: TGTGCCAGTTCACTAGCGGTAACCTACGAGCAGTACTTC.

The V and J genes are TRBV7-9 and TRBJ2-1; 8 nucleotides match TRBD2. V was clipped by 1 base and J by 8 bases; unmatched bases: 7. Looked up from germline, CDR1 is SEHNR and CDR2 is FQNEAQ (reference sequence). The CDR3 consists of 15 residues. The CDR3 DNA reads TGTGCCAGCAGCTTAGTGGGACTAGGAATCCATGAGCAGTTCTTC. Translation: CASSLVGLGIHEQFF.

This rearrangement joins TRBV11-2 to TRBJ2-7; 7 bases map to TRBD2. The trim removed 5 bases at V and 3 bases at J, leaving 7 bases unmatched. The germline CDR1 and CDR2 sequences are SGHAT and FQNNGV. The CDR3 is 14 residues long. DNA of the CDR3: TGTGCCAGCAGCCCCCTCCGCGGGGGCTACGAGCAGTACTTC. This gives the protein CASSPLRGGYEQYF.

In DNA, the CDR3 is TGTGCCAGCAGCCCCCGACAGATTGACTACGAGCAGTACTTC. Protein: CASSPRQIDYEQYF. The rearrangement joins TRBV7-6 to TRBJ2-7; D might be TRBD1 (5 bases). The V end lost 5 bases, the J end lost 3 bases, and 14 bases lay between the germline ends. Germline lookup yields CDR1 SGHVS and CDR2 FNYEAQ. The CDR3 is 14 residues long. The whole variable domain, remainder taken from reference TRBV7-6 and TRBJ2-7, is GAGVSQSPRYKVTKRGQDVALRCDPISGHVSLYWYRQALGQGPEFLTYFNYEAQQDKSGLPNDRFSAERPEGSISTLTIQRTEQRDSAMYRCASSPRQIDYEQYFGPGTRLTVT.

The chain has TRBV23-1 and TRBJ2-6, with D unclear. TRBV23-1 is sorted into the ORF group, with uncertain function. This CDR3 comprises 16 residues. V was shortened by 2 bases and J by 3 bases, with 11 bases between the two germline ends. The CDR3 DNA sequence: TGCGCCAGCAGTCAAAGAAGAGCCGGTGGGGCCAACGTCCTGACTTTC. This sequence encodes CASSQRRAGGANVLTF.

In its sample, this clone was seen a few times. The genes are TRBV4-3 and TRBJ1-2; 7 positions agree with TRBD1. Germline V gene sequence: CDR1 LGHNA, CDR2 YSLEER. The CDR3 length is 13 residues. The ends lost 1 base at V and 4 bases at J; junction bases unmatched: 0. The CDR3 bases are TGCGCCAGCAGCCAAGGACAGGGCTATGGCTACACCTTC. As protein: CASSQGQGYGYTF.

About this clone itself: This specimen includes other DNA sequences encoding the same CDR3. The rearrangement links TRBV27 to TRBJ2-7, with D tentatively TRBD1 (6 bases). This CDR3 is built from 14 residues. Trimming removed 0 bases from V and 4 bases from J, with 10 bases in between. CDR1 and CDR2 from the germline V gene are MNHEY and SMNVEV (reference sequence). The DNA of the CDR3 is TGTGCCAGCAGTTTATCGCAGGGGCCGTACGAGCAGTACTTC. Its translation is CASSLSQGPYEQYF.

As for this clone: An end of the junction differs from the germline gene, which may be a read error. The chain has TRBV7-9 and TRBJ2-7; unclear D gene. Germline V gene lookup returns CDR1 SEHNR and CDR2 FQNEAQ (reference sequence). The CDR3 consists of 15 residues. The CDR3 is CSSSLLAESSYEQYF. The DNA for the CDR3 is TGTTCCAGCAGCTTATTGGCGGAGAGCTCCTACGAGCAGTACTTC.

The V gene is TRBV10-3, the J gene TRBJ2-2, with TRBD2 matching 7 bases. This CDR3 spans 17 amino acids. Trimming cost V 0 bases and J 4 bases; bases outside gene matches: 8. Germline V lookup: CDR1 ENHRY, CDR2 SYGVKD. CDR3 amino acids: CAISESRGRGGTGELFF. CDR3 DNA sequence: TGTGCCATCAGTGAGTCGCGGGGGAGGGGAGGCACCGGGGAGCTGTTTTTT.

V gene TRBV19 combines with J gene TRBJ1-2, with 9 bases lining up with TRBD1. CDR1 is LNHDA, CDR2 SQIVND, per germline (reference sequence). J was trimmed by 4 bases and V by 5 bases; bases with no gene match: 2. The CDR3 loop spans 13 amino acids. DNA of the CDR3: TGTGCCAGTAGTCTACAGGGGGCCTATGGCTACACCTTC. Translating it yields CASSLQGAYGYTF.

The chain has TRBV4-2 and TRBJ2-7; 9 bases line up with TRBD2. Germline V gene sequence: CDR1 LGHNA, CDR2 YNFKEQ. Trimming cost V 1 base and J 3 bases; bases outside gene matches: 4. This CDR3 is built from 15 residues. CDR3 nucleotide sequence: TGTGCCAGCAGCCAAGGGGGTAGCGGGAGCTACGAGCAGTACTTC. It is translated as CASSQGGSGSYEQYF.

This clone was counted only a few times. The chain combines TRBV7-9 with TRBJ2-1; a weak D match, TRBD2 (5 bases). CDR3 length equals 13 residues. V lost 3 bases, J lost 8 bases, and 11 bases lay in between. Germline values: CDR1 SEHNR, CDR2 FQNEAQ (reference sequence). The DNA for the CDR3 is TGTGCCAGCAGCTTCGAGGGAACCGATGAGCAGTTCTTC. Its translation is CASSFEGTDEQFF.

This clone has a single count. This chain joins TRBV2 and TRBJ1-2; TRBD1 agrees at 10 bases. This CDR3 region has 13 residues. V shed 8 bases, J shed 7 bases, and the junction held 7 bases outside the gene matches. Germline CDR1 and CDR2: SNHLY and FYNNEI. CDR3 DNA: TGTGCCAGCGGACGGACAGGGGGTCGTGGCTACACCTTC. The encoded protein is CASGRTGGRGYTF.

The chain uses TRBV4-1 and TRBJ2-5, with 7 positions matching TRBD1. Germline V gene sequence: CDR1 MGHRA, CDR2 YSYEKL. With 2 bases clipped from V and 5 bases from J, the junction kept 17 bases outside the gene matches. The CDR3 covers 18 residues. The CDR3 DNA follows: TGCGCCAGCAGCCAACTCTATGTAATTCCGGGACAGCCGGAGACCCAGTACTTC. It yields the protein CASSQLYVIPGQPETQYF.

Written as DNA, the CDR3 is TGCGCCAGCAGCTCAGACTCAGGCGGGAACTATGGCTACACCTTC. It yields the protein CASSSDSGGNYGYTF. V gene TRBV5-1 combines with J gene TRBJ1-2; D unresolved. From germline, CDR1 is SGHRS and CDR2 YFSETQ. CDR3 length: 15 residues. V was shortened by 3 bases and J by 2 bases, with 14 bases between the two germline ends. The full variable domain, with the rest looked up from reference TRBV5-1 and TRBJ1-2, is KAGVTQTPRYLIKTRGQQVTLSCSPISGHRSVSWYQQTPGQGLQFLFEYFSETQRNKGNFPGRFSGRQFSNSRSEMNVSTLELGDSALYLCASSSDSGGNYGYTFGSGTRLTVV.